The 10 T cell receptor beta chains presented below share a single source sample, sequenced in a study of metastatic and nonmetastatic thyroid tumors. Prior to thyroid surgery, none of the patients had received any treatment. MiXCR re-clonotyped the PCR reads for TCRdb. The table shows some 19,000 clones, with roughly a sixth occurring only once. Sequencing was done on a sample of blood. Receptors were obtained from a female donor with papillary thyroid cancer or a benign thyroid nodule (not recorded which). Some clones in this sample may be carry-over from other donors' samples.

This clone occurred many times. This sequence joins TRBV2 and TRBJ1-2; possibly TRBD1 for D (6 bases). Germline CDR1 is SNHLY and CDR2 is FYNNEI. Trimming took off 7 bases at V and 11 bases at J, with 23 bases between the two ends. The CDR3 is 14 residues long. The CDR3 DNA reads TGTGCCAGCACCACTCTGGGGGACATGGAAGCGTACACCTTC. It codes for CASTTLGDMEAYTF.

This clone was seen ten or more times. The chain uses TRBV28 and TRBJ1-6; unclear D gene. The CDR3 is 14 amino acids. Germline CDR1 and CDR2: MDHEN and SYDVKM. Trimming shortened V by 6 bases and J by 8 bases, and 14 bases separated the two germline ends. The CDR3 spells CASRPVSGYSPLHF. For the CDR3, the DNA is TGTGCCAGCAGGCCGGTATCCGGGTATTCACCCCTCCACTTT.

At least ten counts were recorded for this clone. The rearrangement joins TRBV10-2 to TRBJ2-1; TRBD2 matches 10 bases. Germline V lookup: CDR1 WSHSY, CDR2 SAAADI. The CDR3 loop spans 14 amino acids. After removal of 7 bases from V and 9 bases from J, the junction contained 9 bases not matched to a gene. The CDR3 here is CASKRLAGEREQFF. The CDR3 nucleotides read TGCGCCAGCAAACGTCTAGCGGGAGAACGTGAGCAGTTCTTC.

By sample fraction, this clone is medium-sized. The rearrangement joins TRBV5-1 to TRBJ2-1; D call uncertain. The germline V and J ends were trimmed by 0 bases and 2 bases, with 9 bases remaining between them. This CDR3 spans 15 amino acids. The germline V gene encodes CDR1 SGHRS and CDR2 YFSETQ. CDR3 DNA: TGCGCCAGCAGCTTGGGGTCGGGCGCCTACAATGAGCAGTTCTTC. It encodes CASSLGSGAYNEQFF.

In this sample, this clone turned up many times. This chain uses TRBV28 with TRBJ2-7, with 11 bases matching TRBD1. CDR3 size: 14 residues. The germline V gene has CDR1 MDHEN and CDR2 SYDVKM. Trimming at V came to 4 bases and at J to 7 bases, leaving 6 bases not matched to a gene. The CDR3 DNA reads TGTGCCAGCAGTTCCCCGGACAGGGGGCCTGAGCAGTACTTC. As protein: CASSSPDRGPEQYF.

At least ten counts were recorded for this clone. The V gene is TRBV30, the J gene TRBJ1-1; no reliable D call. The CDR3 is 20 amino acids. V lost 4 bases, J lost 1 base, and 31 bases lay in between. Germline CDR1 is GTSNPN and CDR2 is SVGIG (reference sequence). CDR3 nucleotide sequence: TGTGCCTGGATCTTCCCGCCCGGACGGAGGATACAGAGCGGGAACACTGAAGCTTTCTTT. Protein product: CAWIFPPGRRIQSGNTEAFF.

This chain links TRBV9 with TRBJ1-2; TRBD1 matches at 8 bases. CDR1 is SGDLS, CDR2 YYNGEE, per germline. Trimming removed 2 bases from V and 8 bases from J; junction bases left unmatched: 11. The CDR3 is made up of 15 amino acids. The CDR3 here is CASSVAQGAREGYTF. The CDR3 DNA is TGTGCCAGCAGCGTCGCTCAGGGGGCGCGAGAAGGCTACACCTTC. Full variable domain (rest looked up from reference TRBV9 and TRBJ1-2): DSGVTQTPKHLITATGQRVTLRCSPRSGDLSVYWYQQSLDQGLQFLIQYYNGEERAKGNILERFSAQQFPDLHSELNLSSLELGDSALYFCASSVAQGAREGYTFGSGTRLTVV.

At least ten counts were recorded for this clone. The rearrangement joins TRBV6-1 to TRBJ1-2; D is unresolved. The CDR3 spans 13 residues. Germline CDR1 MNHNS, CDR2 SASEGT. V lost 1 base and J 4 bases, leaving 7 bases between the germline ends. Here the CDR3 DNA reads TGTGCCAGCAGTGAAGGGGAATCCTATGGCTACACCTTC. Protein product: CASSEGESYGYTF.

In its sample, this clone is medium-sized. V gene TRBV18 combines with J gene TRBJ2-3; 7 nucleotides line up with TRBD1. CDR3 length: 14 amino acids. Germline CDR1 is KGHSH and CDR2 is LQKENI. V gave up 3 bases and J gave up 2 bases; unmatched junction bases: 2. The CDR3 bases are TGTGCCAGCTCACCCGGGACAGACACAGATACGCAGTATTTT. It specifies CASSPGTDTDTQYF. The full variable domain, its missing parts supplied by reference TRBV18 and TRBJ2-3, is NAGVMQNPRHLVRRRGQEARLRCSPMKGHSHVYWYRQLPEEGLKFMVYLQKENIIDESGMPKERFSAEFPKEGPSILRIQQVVRGDSAAYFCASSPGTDTDTQYFGPGTRLTVL.

Many counts were recorded for this clone. The V gene is TRBV19, the J gene TRBJ2-4, with 7 bases matching TRBD2. J was trimmed by 1 base and V by 7 bases; bases with no gene match: 7. The CDR3 runs 15 residues. Germline CDR1 reads LNHDA; CDR2 reads SQIVND (reference sequence). CDR3 bases: TGTGCCAGTAAGGGAGGGAGAACGGCCAAAAACATTCAGTACTTC. Its protein product is CASKGGRTAKNIQYF.